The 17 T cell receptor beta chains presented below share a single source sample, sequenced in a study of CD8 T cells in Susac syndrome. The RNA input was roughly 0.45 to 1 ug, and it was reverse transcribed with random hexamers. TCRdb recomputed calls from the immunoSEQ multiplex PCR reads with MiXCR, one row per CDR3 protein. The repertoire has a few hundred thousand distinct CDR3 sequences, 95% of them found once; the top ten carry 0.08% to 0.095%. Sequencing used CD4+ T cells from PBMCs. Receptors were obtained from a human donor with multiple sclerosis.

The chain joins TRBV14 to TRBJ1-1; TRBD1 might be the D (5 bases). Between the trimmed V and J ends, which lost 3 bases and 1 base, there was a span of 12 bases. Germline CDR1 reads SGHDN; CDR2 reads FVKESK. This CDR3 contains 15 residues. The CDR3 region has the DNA TGTGCCAGCAGCCAGATAGACAGTCGGAACACTGAAGCTTTCTTT. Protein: CASSQIDSRNTEAFF.

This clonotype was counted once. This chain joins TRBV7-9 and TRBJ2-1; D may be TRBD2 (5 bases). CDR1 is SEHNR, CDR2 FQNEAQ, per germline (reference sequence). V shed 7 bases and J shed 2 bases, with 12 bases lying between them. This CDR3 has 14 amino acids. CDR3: CASTKSGAYNEQFF. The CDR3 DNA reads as TGTGCCAGCACCAAATCCGGGGCCTACAATGAGCAGTTCTTC.

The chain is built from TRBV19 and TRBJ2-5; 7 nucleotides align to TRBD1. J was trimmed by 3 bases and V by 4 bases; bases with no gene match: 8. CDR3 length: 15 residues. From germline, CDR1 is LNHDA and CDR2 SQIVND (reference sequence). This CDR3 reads CASSTIQGTEETQYF. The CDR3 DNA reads TGTGCCAGTAGTACTATACAGGGGACCGAAGAGACCCAGTACTTC.

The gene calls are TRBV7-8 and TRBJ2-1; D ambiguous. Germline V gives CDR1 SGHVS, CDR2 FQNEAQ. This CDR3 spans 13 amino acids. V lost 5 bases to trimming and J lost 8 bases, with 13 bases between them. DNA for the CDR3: TGTGCCAGCAGCCACACTAATATCGATGAGCAGTTCTTC. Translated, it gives CASSHTNIDEQFF.

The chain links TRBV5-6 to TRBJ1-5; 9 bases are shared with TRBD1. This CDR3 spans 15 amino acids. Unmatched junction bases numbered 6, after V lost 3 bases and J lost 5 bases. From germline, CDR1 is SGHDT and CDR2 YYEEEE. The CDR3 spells CASSWGQGRHQPQHF. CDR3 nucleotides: TGTGCCAGCAGCTGGGGACAGGGTCGTCATCAGCCCCAGCATTTT.

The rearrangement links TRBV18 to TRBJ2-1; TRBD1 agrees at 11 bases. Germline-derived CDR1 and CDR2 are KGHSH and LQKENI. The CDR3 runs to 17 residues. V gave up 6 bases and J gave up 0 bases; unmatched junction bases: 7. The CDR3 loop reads CASSRRTGGDSYNEQFF. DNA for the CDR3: TGTGCCAGCTCCCGGAGGACAGGGGGCGACTCCTACAATGAGCAGTTCTTC. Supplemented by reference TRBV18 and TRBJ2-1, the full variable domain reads NAGVMQNPRHLVRRRGQEARLRCSPMKGHSHVYWYRQLPEEGLKFMVYLQKENIIDESGMPKERFSAEFPKEGPSILRIQQVVRGDSAAYFCASSRRTGGDSYNEQFFGPGTRLTVL.

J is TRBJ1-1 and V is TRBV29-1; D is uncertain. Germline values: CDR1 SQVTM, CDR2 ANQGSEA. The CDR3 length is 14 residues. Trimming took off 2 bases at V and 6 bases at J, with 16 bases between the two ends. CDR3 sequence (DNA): TGCAGCGTTGAAAGACCCCTTTCAAACTCTGAAGCTTTCTTT. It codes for CSVERPLSNSEAFF.

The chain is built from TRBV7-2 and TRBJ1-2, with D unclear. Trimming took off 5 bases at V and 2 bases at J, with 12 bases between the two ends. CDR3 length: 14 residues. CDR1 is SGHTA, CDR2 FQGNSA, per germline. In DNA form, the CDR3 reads TGTGCCAGCAGCCCCATGGTTGGGAACTATGGCTACACCTTC. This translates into CASSPMVGNYGYTF.

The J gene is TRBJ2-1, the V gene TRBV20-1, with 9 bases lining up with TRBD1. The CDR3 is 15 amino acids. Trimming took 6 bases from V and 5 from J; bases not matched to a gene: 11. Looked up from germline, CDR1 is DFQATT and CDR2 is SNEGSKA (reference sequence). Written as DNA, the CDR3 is TGCAGTGCCCTCCGGGACAGGGTCTTCCACAATGAGCAGTTCTTC. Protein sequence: CSALRDRVFHNEQFF.

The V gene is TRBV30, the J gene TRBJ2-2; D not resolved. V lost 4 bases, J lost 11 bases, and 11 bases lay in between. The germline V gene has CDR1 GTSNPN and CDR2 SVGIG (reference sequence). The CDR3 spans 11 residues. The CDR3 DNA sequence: TGTGCCTGGAACCCAAGGCGAGAGCTGTTTTTT. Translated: CAWNPRRELFF.

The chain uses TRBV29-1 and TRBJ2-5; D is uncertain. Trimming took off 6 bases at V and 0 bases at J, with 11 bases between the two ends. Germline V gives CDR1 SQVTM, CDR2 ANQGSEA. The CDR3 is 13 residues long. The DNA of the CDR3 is TGCAGCGTAGCTAACTCGTACCAAGAGACCCAGTACTTC. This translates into CSVANSYQETQYF.

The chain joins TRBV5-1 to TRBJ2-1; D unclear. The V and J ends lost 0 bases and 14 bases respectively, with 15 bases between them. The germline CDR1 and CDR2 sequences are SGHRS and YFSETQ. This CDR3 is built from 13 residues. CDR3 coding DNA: TGCGCCAGCAGCTTGGCCCTCTCCTTTCAAAAGTTCTTC. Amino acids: CASSLALSFQKFF.

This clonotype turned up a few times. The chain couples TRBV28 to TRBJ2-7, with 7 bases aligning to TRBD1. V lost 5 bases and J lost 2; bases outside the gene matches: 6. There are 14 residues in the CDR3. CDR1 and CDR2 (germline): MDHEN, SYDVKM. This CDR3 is CASSLSQGPYEQYF. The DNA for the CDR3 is TGTGCCAGCAGTCTTTCACAGGGGCCCTACGAGCAGTACTTC.

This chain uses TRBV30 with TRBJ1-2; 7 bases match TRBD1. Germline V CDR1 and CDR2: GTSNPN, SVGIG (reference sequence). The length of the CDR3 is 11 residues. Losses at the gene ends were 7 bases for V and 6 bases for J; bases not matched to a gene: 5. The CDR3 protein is CALPTGNGYTF. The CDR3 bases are TGTGCCTTGCCGACAGGGAATGGCTACACCTTC. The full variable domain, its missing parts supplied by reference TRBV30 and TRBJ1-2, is SQTIHQWPATLVQPVGSPLSLECTVEGTSNPNLYWYRQAAGRGLQLLFYSVGIGQISSEVPQNLSASRPQDRQFILSSKKLLLSDSGFYLCALPTGNGYTFGSGTRLTVV.

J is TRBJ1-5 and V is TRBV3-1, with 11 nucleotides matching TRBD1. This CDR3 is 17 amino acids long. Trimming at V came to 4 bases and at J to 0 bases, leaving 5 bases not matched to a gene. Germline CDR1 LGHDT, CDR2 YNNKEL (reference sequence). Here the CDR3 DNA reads TGTGCCAGCAGCCTCGGGACAGGGGGATATAGCAATCAGCCCCAGCATTTT. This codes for CASSLGTGGYSNQPQHF. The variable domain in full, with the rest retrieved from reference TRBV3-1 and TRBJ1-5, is DTAVSQTPKYLVTQMGNDKSIKCEQNLGHDTMYWYKQDSKKFLKIMFSYNNKELIINETVPNRFSPKSPDKAHLNLHINSLELGDSAVYFCASSLGTGGYSNQPQHFGDGTRLSIL.

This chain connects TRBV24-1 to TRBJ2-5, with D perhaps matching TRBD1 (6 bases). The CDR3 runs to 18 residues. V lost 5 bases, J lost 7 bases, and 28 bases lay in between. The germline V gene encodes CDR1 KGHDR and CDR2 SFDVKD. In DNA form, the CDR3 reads TGTGCCACCAGTGGCTCCGGACAGCCTAACGCTTTATCAGGGACCCAGTACTTC. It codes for CATSGSGQPNALSGTQYF.

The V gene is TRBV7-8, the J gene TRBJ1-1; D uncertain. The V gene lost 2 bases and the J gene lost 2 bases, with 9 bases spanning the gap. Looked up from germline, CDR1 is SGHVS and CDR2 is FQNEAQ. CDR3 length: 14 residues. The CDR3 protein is CASSLTVSNTEAFF. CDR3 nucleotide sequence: TGTGCCAGCAGCTTAACAGTATCCAACACTGAAGCTTTCTTT.